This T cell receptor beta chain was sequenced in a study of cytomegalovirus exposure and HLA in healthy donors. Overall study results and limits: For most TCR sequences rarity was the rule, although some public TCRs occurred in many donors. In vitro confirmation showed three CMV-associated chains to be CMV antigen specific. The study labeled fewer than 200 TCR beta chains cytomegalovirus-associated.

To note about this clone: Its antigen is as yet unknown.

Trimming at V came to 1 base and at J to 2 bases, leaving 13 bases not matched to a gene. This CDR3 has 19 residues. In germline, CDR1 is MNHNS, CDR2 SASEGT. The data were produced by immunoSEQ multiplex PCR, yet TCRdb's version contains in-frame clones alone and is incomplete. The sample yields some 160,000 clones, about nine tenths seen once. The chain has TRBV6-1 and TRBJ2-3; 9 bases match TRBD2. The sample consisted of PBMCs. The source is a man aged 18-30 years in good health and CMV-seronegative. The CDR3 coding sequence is TGTGCCAGCAGTGAAGAGTTAGCGGGAGACACTCCTTACACAGATACGCAGTATTTT. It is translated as CASSEELAGDTPYTDTQYF.